The 14 T cell receptor beta chains below all came from one sample that was sequenced in a study of T cells in Graves' hyperthyroidism and ophthalmopathy. TCR beta CDR3 regions were amplified from RNA transcripts. The TCR CDR3 first-round RT-PCR relied on the HTBI primer set. TCRdb reprocessed the multiplex PCR reads via MiXCR and lists one record per CDR3 protein. The table has some 370,000 distinct CDR3 sequences, about 18% seen once; the top ten hold almost 35%. Sequences were obtained from blood. The receptors derive from a woman in her twenties or thirties with Graves' hyperthyroidism that later progressed to Graves' ophthalmopathy.

This clonotype was found a few times. The V call is TRBV5-4, the J call TRBJ2-1; D not certain. Trimming removed 4 bases from V and 0 bases from J, with 8 bases in between. In germline, CDR1 is SGHNT, CDR2 YYREEE (reference sequence). CDR3 length equals 14 residues. CDR3 bases: TGTGCCAGCAGCCACACGAGCTCCTACAATGAGCAGTTCTTC. This translates into CASSHTSSYNEQFF.

Ten or more counts support this clonotype. The V and J genes are TRBV25-1 and TRBJ2-3, with 15 bases matching TRBD2. V was pared by 6 bases and J by 3 bases, with 13 bases of the junction left unmatched. CDR3 size: 19 residues. Germline-derived CDR1 and CDR2 are MGHDK and SYGVNS. The CDR3 sequence: CASSAGHGGLAGGTDTQYF. CDR3 in DNA: TGTGCCAGCAGCGCGGGACACGGGGGACTAGCGGGGGGAACAGATACGCAGTATTTT. Complete variable domain (other parts from reference TRBV25-1 and TRBJ2-3): EADIYQTPRYLVIGTGKKITLECSQTMGHDKMYWYQQDPGMELHLIHYSYGVNSTEKGDLSSESTVSRIRTEHFPLTLESARPSHTSQYLCASSAGHGGLAGGTDTQYFGPGTRLTVL.

Only a few counts were recorded for this clonotype. The V and J genes are TRBV3-1 and TRBJ1-1; TRBD1 agrees at 7 bases. The germline V gene encodes CDR1 LGHDT and CDR2 YNNKEL (reference sequence). The CDR3 spans 18 residues. V trimming: 0 bases; J trimming: 0 bases; junction bases outside the gene matches: 10. The CDR3 region has the DNA TGTGCCAGCAGCCAAGATCATGGGACAGAGCTCATGAACACTGAAGCTTTCTTT. Translated, it gives CASSQDHGTELMNTEAFF.

In its sample, this clonotype was seen many times. This chain joins TRBV7-9 and TRBJ2-3, with 10 bases that match TRBD2. V dropped 4 bases and J dropped 3; count of bases not matched to a gene: 16. The CDR3 is made up of 19 amino acids. The germline V gene encodes CDR1 SEHNR and CDR2 FQNEAQ (reference sequence). CDR3 sequence: CASSSSGGAGKFDTDTQYF. The CDR3 DNA reads TGTGCCAGCAGCTCAAGCGGGGGGGCCGGGAAGTTTGATACAGATACGCAGTATTTT.

This clonotype appeared many times. The J gene is TRBJ2-1, the V gene TRBV2, with 7 positions matching TRBD2. V trimming: 10 bases; J trimming: 7 bases; junction bases outside the gene matches: 16. The germline V gene has CDR1 SNHLY and CDR2 FYNNEI. The CDR3 has 15 residues. The CDR3 reads CATLHAGVGLNEQFF. The CDR3 DNA reads TGTGCCACCCTTCACGCGGGGGTAGGGTTGAATGAGCAGTTCTTC.

This clonotype was picked up a small number of times. The gene calls are TRBV19 and TRBJ2-1; TRBD2 might be the D (5 bases). CDR3 length equals 20 residues. V shed 3 bases and J shed 1 base, with 25 bases lying between them. Germline V lookup: CDR1 LNHDA, CDR2 SQIVND (reference sequence). CDR3 loop: CASSIKGGRSSSRSYNEQFF. The CDR3 nucleotides read TGTGCCAGTAGTATTAAAGGAGGCAGGTCCTCATCGCGATCCTACAATGAGCAGTTCTTC.

For this clonotype: This is likely a read error, given that the CDR3 carries no conserved phenylalanine or tryptophan at its end. The gene calls are TRBV12-3 or TRBV12-4 and TRBJ2-5; 8 positions agree with TRBD2. The junction had 9 bases not matched to a gene; V was cut back by 7 bases and J by 5 bases. The length of the CDR3 is 14 residues. Written as DNA, the CDR3 is TGTGCCAGCACCCTCTCGGGAGGGCGGGAGACCCAGTACCTC. Translation: CASTLSGGRETQYL.

This clonotype was detected a few times. The genes are TRBV9 and TRBJ2-3; possible D gene TRBD1, 6 bases. The germline V gene encodes CDR1 SGDLS and CDR2 YYNGEE. This CDR3 has 15 residues. Trimming left V 0 bases short and J 0 bases short, with 8 bases between. CDR3 sequence: CASSVEGVSTDTQYF. CDR3 in DNA: TGTGCCAGCAGCGTAGAGGGGGTTAGCACAGATACGCAGTATTTT.

The V and J genes are TRBV7-9 and TRBJ2-1; 11 bases agree with TRBD2. This CDR3 contains 17 residues. The germline V gene encodes CDR1 SEHNR and CDR2 FQNEAQ (reference sequence). With 2 bases clipped from V and 5 bases from J, the junction kept 8 bases outside the gene matches. The DNA of the CDR3 is TGTGCCAGCAGCTTATTGTCTAGCGGGAGGCGTCACAATGAGCAGTTCTTC. It is translated as CASSLLSSGRRHNEQFF.

In this sample, this clonotype turned up many times. CDR3 region: CASSENDYGYTF. The CDR3, as DNA: TGTGCCAGCAGCGAGAATGACTATGGCTACACCTTC. The chain joins TRBV12-3 or TRBV12-4 to TRBJ1-2; no clear D. This CDR3 is 12 amino acids long. V lost 6 bases and J 3 bases, leaving 8 bases between the germline ends.

The rearrangement uses TRBV18 and TRBJ2-5; 7 bases agree with TRBD2. Germline trimming cut 0 bases from V and 5 bases from J; bases unmatched to any gene: 9. The germline V gene encodes CDR1 KGHSH and CDR2 LQKENI. This CDR3 region has 16 residues. The CDR3, as DNA: TGTGCCAGCTCACCACCGGTCGGGGGGTCGGATGAGACCCAGTACTTC. This translates into CASSPPVGGSDETQYF.

Ten or more counts support this clonotype. The chain is built from TRBV30 and TRBJ2-5, with TRBD2 as a possible D gene (7 bases). In germline, CDR1 is GTSNPN, CDR2 SVGIG (reference sequence). V gave up 0 bases and J gave up 3 bases, with 14 bases separating them. This CDR3 region has 15 residues. CDR3 protein: CAWSVGGGGEETQYF. The DNA of the CDR3 is TGTGCCTGGAGTGTAGGTGGAGGGGGGGAAGAGACCCAGTACTTC. Supplemented by reference TRBV30 and TRBJ2-5, the full variable domain reads SQTIHQWPATLVQPVGSPLSLECTVEGTSNPNLYWYRQAAGRGLQLLFYSVGIGQISSEVPQNLSASRPQDRQFILSSKKLLLSDSGFYLCAWSVGGGGEETQYFGPGTRLLVL.

This clonotype was counted at least ten times. The rearrangement links TRBV5-1 to TRBJ2-1; 7 bases agree with TRBD2. The CDR3 extends over 15 amino acids. V trimming: 4 bases; J trimming: 1 base; junction bases outside the gene matches: 5. Germline loops: CDR1 SGHRS, CDR2 YFSETQ. CDR3 sequence reads: CASSGGSVSYNEQFF. For the CDR3, the DNA is TGCGCCAGCAGCGGCGGGAGCGTGTCCTACAATGAGCAGTTCTTC.

The sample holds a few counts of this clonotype. The chain links TRBV5-1 to TRBJ1-1; tentatively, D is TRBD1 (5 bases). This CDR3 has 16 residues. The germline V gene encodes CDR1 SGHRS and CDR2 YFSETQ. V was pared by 1 base and J by 0 bases, with 13 bases between. CDR3 in amino acids: CASSLRGLNMNTEAFF. Written as DNA, the CDR3 is TGCGCCAGCAGCTTGAGGGGCCTGAACATGAACACTGAAGCTTTCTTT.